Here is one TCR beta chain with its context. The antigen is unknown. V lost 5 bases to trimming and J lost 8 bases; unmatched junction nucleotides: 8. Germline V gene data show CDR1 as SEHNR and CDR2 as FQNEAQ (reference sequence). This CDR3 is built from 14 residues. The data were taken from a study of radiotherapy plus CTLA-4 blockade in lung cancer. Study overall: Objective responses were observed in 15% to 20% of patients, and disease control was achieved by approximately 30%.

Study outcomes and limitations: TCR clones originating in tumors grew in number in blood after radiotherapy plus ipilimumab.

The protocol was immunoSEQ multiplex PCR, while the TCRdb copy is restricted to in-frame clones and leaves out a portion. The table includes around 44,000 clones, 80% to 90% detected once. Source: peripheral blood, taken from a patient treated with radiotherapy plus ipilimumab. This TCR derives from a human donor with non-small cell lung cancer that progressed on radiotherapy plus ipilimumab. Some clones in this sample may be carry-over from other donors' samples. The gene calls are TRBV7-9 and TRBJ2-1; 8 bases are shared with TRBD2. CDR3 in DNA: TGTGCCAGCAGCCTGGGACTAGGGCCGGATGAGCAGTTCTTC. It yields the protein CASSLGLGPDEQFF. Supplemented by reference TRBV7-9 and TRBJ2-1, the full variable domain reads DTGVSQNPRHKITKRGQNVTFRCDPISEHNRLYWYRQTLGQGPEFLTYFQNEAQLEKSRLLSDRFSAERPKGSFSTLEIQRTEQGDSAMYLCASSLGLGPDEQFFGPGTRLTVL.